This T cell receptor beta chain was sequenced in a study of Ad26.COV2.S vaccination and SARS-CoV-2 variants. Study at large: Intramuscularly, Ad26.COV2.S was given either once or twice, 56 days apart. Findings and caveats of the study: Non-spike TCR breadth was similar in vaccine and placebo recipients. Spike-specific CD8+ and CD4+ T cell responses reportedly showed substantial breadth after vaccination. Measurements of TCR breadth and depth may have given underestimates of the total T cell responses.

The CDR3 loop spans 14 amino acids. CDR1 and CDR2 from the germline V gene are SNHLY and FYNNEI. V shed 5 bases and J 10 bases; nucleotides not matched to a gene: 7. Noted treatment: some 19 received Ad26.COV2.S at low or high dose, single or two shots; five or six received placebo; per-sample allocation not given. Vaccine and placebo recipients were sampled on day 63 after the first injection. A note on this clone: Its target is not known.

Measured with immunoSEQ multiplex PCR; TCRdb has only the in-frame clones, and not every one. The sample holds 380,000 or so clones, about 83% seen once. This chain uses TRBV2 with TRBJ2-1, with TRBD2 matching over 11 bases. The source was peripheral blood, collected in a trial of Ad26.COV2.S vaccine versus placebo. This TCR came from a person between 18 and 65 years old who received the Ad26.COV2.S COVID-19 vaccine or a placebo. CDR3 nucleotide sequence: TGTGCCAGCAGTCGTAGCGGGGGGGCCGACGAGCAGTTCTTC. Translating gives CASSRSGGADEQFF. Looking up the rest from reference TRBV2 and TRBJ2-1 gives the full variable domain: EPEVTQTPSHQVTQMGQEVILRCVPISNHLYFYWYRQILGQKVEFLVSFYNNEISEKSEIFDDQFSVERPDGSNFTLKIRSTKLEDSAMYFCASSRSGGADEQFFGPGTRLTVL.